These T cell receptor beta chains were read from a single sample in a study of graft-versus-host responses after intestinal transplantation. Their cognate antigens are unknown. Measured with immunoSEQ multiplex PCR; TCRdb has only the in-frame clones, and not every one. The sample lists about 96,000 clones; 80% to 95% were seen once. The sequences come from unstimulated CD4+ T cells sorted from spleen or lymph node cells, collected before intestinal transplant. The source is a human donor who received an intestinal transplant. The CDR3 runs from the conserved cysteine through the conserved F or W. Each record gives: V gene, clone size, J gene, D gene, CDR3 protein, CDR3 DNA. The D gene is left open where the match is weak. Some rows mark clone size as missing; the rest say once, few, many or name a class of expanded clone.

V: TRBV7-3
size: .
J: TRBJ2-3
D: .
CDR3: CASSERPTDTQYF
DNA: TGTGCCAGCAGCGAGCGGCCAACAGATACGCAGTATTTT

V: TRBV28
size: once
J: TRBJ2-5
D: .
CDR3: CASSLKETQYF
DNA: TGTGCCAGCAGCCTAAAAGAGACCCAGTACTTC

V: TRBV6-6
size: .
J: TRBJ1-6
D: TRBD1
CDR3: CASSSGQTSPLHF
DNA: TGTGCCAGCAGTTCGGGACAGACTTCACCCCTCCACTTT

V: TRBV7-9
size: .
J: TRBJ2-1
D: .
CDR3: CASSLVVEQHEQFF
DNA: TGTGCCAGCAGCTTAGTGGTTGAACAGCATGAGCAGTTCTTC

V: TRBV10-1
size: .
J: TRBJ2-3
D: .
CDR3: CASSGGGARSDTQYF
DNA: TGCGCCAGCAGTGGAGGGGGGGCGCGTTCAGATACGCAGTATTTT

V: TRBV13
size: .
J: TRBJ1-1
D: .
CDR3: CASSLRGMNTEAFF
DNA: TGTGCCAGCAGCTTGCGGGGAATGAACACTGAAGCTTTCTTT

V: TRBV30
size: .
J: TRBJ1-6
D: .
CDR3: CAWMAGLDSPLHF
DNA: TGTGCCTGGATGGCAGGGTTGGATTCACCCCTCCACTTT

V: TRBV6-5
size: .
J: TRBJ1-6
D: TRBD1
CDR3: CASSYDRVSPLHF
DNA: TGTGCCAGCAGTTACGACAGGGTTTCACCCCTCCACTTT

V: TRBV6-6
size: .
J: TRBJ2-7
D: TRBD1
CDR3: CASSDRGGEQYF
DNA: TGTGCCAGCTCTGACAGGGGGGGCGAGCAGTACTTC

V: TRBV5-1
size: .
J: TRBJ1-5
D: .
CDR3: CASSLGAFNQPQHF
DNA: TGCGCCAGCAGCTTAGGAGCCTTCAATCAGCCCCAGCATTTT

V: TRBV7-2
size: .
J: TRBJ2-3
D: TRBD2
CDR3: CASSPKLLAGLSRDTQYF
DNA: TGTGCCAGCAGCCCCAAGCTACTAGCGGGGTTAAGCAGGGATACGCAGTATTTT

V: TRBV5-1
size: .
J: TRBJ2-3
D: .
CDR3: CASSLTGQTTDTQYF
DNA: TGCGCCAGCAGCTTGACTGGACAGACCACAGATACGCAGTATTTT

V: TRBV9
size: .
J: TRBJ1-5
D: TRBD1
CDR3: CASGQGASNQPQHF
DNA: TGTGCCAGCGGGCAGGGGGCAAGCAATCAGCCCCAGCATTTT

V: TRBV10-1
size: .
J: TRBJ2-3
D: TRBD2
CDR3: CASSSGRASGTDTQYF
DNA: TGCGCCAGTTCTAGCGGGAGGGCTTCGGGCACAGATACGCAGTATTTT

V: TRBV6-6
size: .
J: TRBJ2-3
D: TRBD2
CDR3: CASSYQASGRRDTQYF
DNA: TGTGCCAGCAGTTACCAGGCTAGCGGGAGAAGAGATACGCAGTATTTT

V: TRBV4-1
size: .
J: TRBJ1-6
D: TRBD1
CDR3: CASSQDWVQGYNSPLHF
DNA: TGCGCCAGCAGCCAAGATTGGGTACAGGGGTACAATTCACCCCTCCACTTT

V: TRBV10-2
size: .
J: TRBJ2-3
D: TRBD2
CDR3: CASNPLAGGSDTQYF
DNA: TGCGCCAGCAATCCACTAGCGGGGGGATCAGATACGCAGTATTTT

V: TRBV16
size: once
J: TRBJ1-2
D: TRBD1
CDR3: CASSQAKGQGLHGYTF
DNA: TGTGCCAGCAGCCAAGCAAAAGGACAGGGCCTCCACGGCTACACCTTC

V: TRBV19
size: .
J: TRBJ2-3
D: .
CDR3: CASSIAFMAGITDTQYF
DNA: TGTGCCAGTAGTATAGCTTTTATGGCGGGGATTACAGATACGCAGTATTTT

V: TRBV5-1
size: .
J: TRBJ1-4
D: .
CDR3: CASGWTSTNEKLFF
DNA: TGCGCCAGCGGGTGGACATCAACTAATGAAAAACTGTTTTTT

V: TRBV4-1
size: once
J: TRBJ2-7
D: .
CDR3: CASSQDSRDNEQYF
DNA: TGCGCCAGCAGCCAAGATTCAAGAGACAACGAGCAGTACTTC

V: TRBV7-8
size: .
J: TRBJ1-1
D: .
CDR3: CASSLVAGNTEAFF
DNA: TGTGCCAGCAGCTTAGTGGCGGGGAACACTGAAGCTTTCTTT

V: TRBV28
size: once
J: TRBJ1-5
D: .
CDR3: CASSFRRGSNQPQHF
DNA: TGTGCCAGCAGTTTTCGACGGGGAAGCAATCAGCCCCAGCATTTT

V: TRBV5-1
size: .
J: TRBJ1-2
D: .
CDR3: CASSVYREIPYGYTF
DNA: TGCGCCAGCAGCGTCTACAGAGAGATCCCCTATGGCTACACCTTC

V: TRBV9
size: .
J: TRBJ1-1
D: .
CDR3: CASSQQPLMNTEAFF
DNA: TGTGCCAGCAGCCAACAGCCCCTCATGAACACTGAAGCTTTCTTT

V: TRBV5-1
size: once
J: TRBJ1-1
D: .
CDR3: CASSPTAMNTEAFF
DNA: TGCGCCAGCAGCCCGACAGCGATGAACACTGAAGCTTTCTTT

V: TRBV28
size: once
J: TRBJ2-7
D: TRBD1
CDR3: CASSFALGGQGYEQYF
DNA: TGTGCCAGCAGTTTCGCCTTAGGTGGACAGGGCTACGAGCAGTACTTC

V: TRBV5-1
size: .
J: TRBJ2-7
D: TRBD2
CDR3: CASSLTSGGLYEQYF
DNA: TGCGCCAGCAGCTTGACTAGCGGGGGACTCTACGAGCAGTACTTC

V: TRBV7-9
size: .
J: TRBJ1-2
D: .
CDR3: CASSFINYGYTF
DNA: TGTGCCAGCAGTTTCATCAACTATGGCTACACCTTC

V: TRBV30
size: .
J: TRBJ1-3
D: .
CDR3: CAYSGPLDTIYF
DNA: TGTGCCTATTCGGGTCCCTTGGACACCATATATTTT

V: TRBV5-1
size: .
J: TRBJ1-4
D: .
CDR3: CASSLAPIAANEKLFF
DNA: TGCGCCAGCAGCTTGGCGCCCATCGCAGCGAATGAAAAACTGTTTTTT

V: TRBV7-3
size: .
J: TRBJ2-1
D: TRBD2
CDR3: CASSLTSGGPLMRHNEQFF
DNA: TGTGCCAGCAGCTTAACTAGCGGGGGCCCTTTGATGAGGCACAATGAGCAGTTCTTC

V: TRBV5-1
size: .
J: TRBJ2-7
D: .
CDR3: CASSLASGTYEQYF
DNA: TGCGCCAGCAGCTTGGCCAGCGGAACCTACGAGCAGTACTTC